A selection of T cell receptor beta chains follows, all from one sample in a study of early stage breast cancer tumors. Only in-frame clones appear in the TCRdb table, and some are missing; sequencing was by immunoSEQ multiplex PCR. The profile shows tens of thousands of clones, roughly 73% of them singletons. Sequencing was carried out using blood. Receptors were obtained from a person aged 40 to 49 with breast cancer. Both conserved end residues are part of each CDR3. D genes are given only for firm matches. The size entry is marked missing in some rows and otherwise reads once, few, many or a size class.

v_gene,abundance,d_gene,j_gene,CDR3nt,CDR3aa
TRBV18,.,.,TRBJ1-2,TGTGCCAGCTCACCAGGAATGGGCTACACCTTC,CASSPGMGYTF
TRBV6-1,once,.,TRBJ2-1,TGTGCCAGCAGCCAAGTCCTGGGGCATGAGCAGTTCTTC,CASSQVLGHEQFF
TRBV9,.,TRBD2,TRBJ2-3,TGTGCCAGCAGCGTAGCACCGGGAGGGCCAGATACGCAGTATTTT,CASSVAPGGPDTQYF
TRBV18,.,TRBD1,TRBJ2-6,TGTGCCAGCTCACCCCGGGACAGGGTGGTTTCTGGGGCCAACGTCCTGACTTTC,CASSPRDRVVSGANVLTF
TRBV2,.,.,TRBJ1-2,TGTGCCAGCAGTGATAGGAAAAACTATGGCTACACCTTC,CASSDRKNYGYTF
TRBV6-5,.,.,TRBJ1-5,TGTGCCAGCAGTTACGGGGGGGCAGGGCAGCCCCAGCATTTT,CASSYGGAGQPQHF
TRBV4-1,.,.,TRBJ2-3,TGCGCCAGCAGCCAAGAGCCAGCCACAGATACGCAGTATTTT,CASSQEPATDTQYF
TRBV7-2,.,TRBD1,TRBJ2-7,TGTGCCAGCAGCTTAGGGGGGACAGGGGGTAACGAGCAGTACTTC,CASSLGGTGGNEQYF
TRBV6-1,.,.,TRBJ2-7,TGTGCCAGCAGTGAAGCGCTATTAAGCTCCTACGAGCAGTACTTC,CASSEALLSSYEQYF
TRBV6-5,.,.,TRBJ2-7,TGTGCCAGCAGTTACAAGTGGGGGGATGGGGCCTACGAGCAGTACTTC,CASSYKWGDGAYEQYF
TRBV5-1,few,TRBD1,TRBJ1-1,TGCGCCAGCAGCCCCGGACAGGGCCGGGGAGCTTTCTTT,CASSPGQGRGAFF
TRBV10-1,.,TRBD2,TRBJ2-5,TGCGCCAGCACTCCCACCCCCGGTCTAGCGGGATGGGAAGAGACCCAGTACTTC,CASTPTPGLAGWEETQYF
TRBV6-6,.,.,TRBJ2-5,TGTGCCAGCAGTTACGTAGGGGAAGAGACCCAGTACTTC,CASSYVGEETQYF
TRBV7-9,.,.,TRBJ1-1,TGTGCCAGCAGCTTATTGGGGACAACTGAAGCTTTCTTT,CASSLLGTTEAFF
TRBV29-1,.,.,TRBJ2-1,TGCAGCGTTAGAAGGGGGAGCTCCTACAATGAGCAGTTCTTC,CSVRRGSSYNEQFF
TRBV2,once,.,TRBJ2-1,TGTGCCAGCAGAAACCCGACTAGGTCCTACAATGAGCAGTTCTTC,CASRNPTRSYNEQFF
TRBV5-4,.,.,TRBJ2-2,TGTGCCACCTCGTCCGGGGGAGGAACCGGGGAGCTGTTTTTT,CATSSGGGTGELFF
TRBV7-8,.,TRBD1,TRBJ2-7,TGTGCCAGCAGCCCCCGACAGGGGGCCCACGAGCAGTACTTC,CASSPRQGAHEQYF
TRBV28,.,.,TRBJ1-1,TGTGCCAGCTACAGGGTTCTGAACACTGAAGCTTTCTTT,CASYRVLNTEAFF
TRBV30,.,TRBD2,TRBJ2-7,TGTGCCTGGAGTTCTGGGACTAGCGGGAGTTACGAGCAGTACTTC,CAWSSGTSGSYEQYF
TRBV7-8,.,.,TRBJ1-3,TGTGCCAGCAGCCGGGCGGCGGGAAACACCATATATTTT,CASSRAAGNTIYF
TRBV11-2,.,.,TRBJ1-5,TGTGCCAGCAGCTTAGAGGGGCAGCCCCAGCATTTT,CASSLEGQPQHF
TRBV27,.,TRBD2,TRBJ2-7,TGTGCCAGCAGTTTATTCCCCAGGACTAGCGGGAGCTACGAGCAGTACTTC,CASSLFPRTSGSYEQYF
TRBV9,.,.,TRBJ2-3,TGTGCCAGCAGTGACCTTGGGGCGGCAGATACGCAGTATTTT,CASSDLGAADTQYF
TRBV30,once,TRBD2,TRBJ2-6,TGTGCCTGGAGTACCCCCGGACTAGCGGGGCCTGGGGCCAACGTCCTGACTTTC,CAWSTPGLAGPGANVLTF